Below, 10 T cell receptor beta chains from the same sample are listed, as sequenced in a study of control samples from healthy donors and cancer patients. Repertoires were generated with immunoSEQ multiplex PCR, while TCRdb's copy carries only in-frame clones and drops some. The sample lists 90,000 to 110,000 clones, around 88% occurring once. The sample consisted of blood. These receptors all come from a woman aged 50 to 65 in good health.

The V call is TRBV18, the J call TRBJ1-1; TRBD1 agrees at 8 bases. V was clipped by 3 bases and J by 5 bases; unmatched bases: 8. The CDR3 runs to 15 residues. Germline values: CDR1 KGHSH, CDR2 LQKENI. CDR3 sequence: CASSPSGGTGTEAFF. As DNA, the CDR3 is TGTGCCAGCTCACCTTCAGGGGGCACTGGAACTGAAGCTTTCTTT.

This chain uses TRBV25-1 with TRBJ1-5; a weak D match, TRBD1 (6 bases). V was cut by 6 bases and J by 6 bases, with 18 bases left in between. The CDR3 extends over 15 amino acids. CDR1 is MGHDK, CDR2 SYGVNS, per germline. The CDR3 nucleotides are TGTGCCAGCAGGGGGGGCGGGGGGGTCAGTCAGCCCCAGCATTTT. Protein: CASRGGGGVSQPQHF.

The V call is TRBV11-2, the J call TRBJ2-1, with 10 bases identical to TRBD2. CDR1 and CDR2 from the germline V gene are SGHAT and FQNNGV. This CDR3 has 16 amino acids. V trimming: 6 bases; J trimming: 6 bases; junction bases outside the gene matches: 11. The CDR3 nucleotides read TGTGCCAGCAGAGGGGCTTTAGCGGGAGGTCGCAATGAGCAGTTCTTC. Protein product: CASRGALAGGRNEQFF.

V usage is TRBV19 and J usage is TRBJ1-5; 10 bases are a match to TRBD1. CDR3 length equals 14 residues. Losses at the gene ends were 7 bases for V and 9 bases for J; bases not matched to a gene: 9. Germline values: CDR1 LNHDA, CDR2 SQIVND (reference sequence). CDR3 amino acids: CASTPGQGGPPQHF. As DNA, the CDR3 is TGTGCCAGTACCCCAGGACAGGGGGGTCCGCCCCAGCATTTT.

The rearrangement uses TRBV25-1 and TRBJ2-3, with no clear D. This CDR3 has 14 residues. The germline V gene encodes CDR1 MGHDK and CDR2 SYGVNS. V was shortened by 4 bases and J by 1 base, with 9 bases between the two germline ends. The CDR3 loop reads CASSASVGTDTQYF. The CDR3 coding sequence is TGTGCCAGCAGTGCTTCGGTTGGCACAGATACGCAGTATTTT. Full variable domain (outside the CDR3, taken from reference TRBV25-1 and TRBJ2-3): EADIYQTPRYLVIGTGKKITLECSQTMGHDKMYWYQQDPGMELHLIHYSYGVNSTEKGDLSSESTVSRIRTEHFPLTLESARPSHTSQYLCASSASVGTDTQYFGPGTRLTVL.

The chain uses TRBV30 and TRBJ1-2; 9 bases agree with TRBD1. CDR1 is GTSNPN, CDR2 SVGIG, per germline (reference sequence). The CDR3 is made up of 14 amino acids. V gave up 2 bases and J gave up 2 bases; unmatched junction bases: 3. The CDR3 region has the DNA TGTGCCTGGAGTAGGGACAGGGCCAACTATGGCTACACCTTC. Translating it yields CAWSRDRANYGYTF.

This chain joins TRBV9 and TRBJ1-6; TRBD1 is a possible D gene (6 bases). CDR1 SGDLS and CDR2 YYNGEE come from the germline V gene. V gave up 4 bases and J gave up 4 bases, with 18 bases separating them. This CDR3 contains 17 residues. The CDR3 protein is CASSTSKDRSYNSPLHF. CDR3 DNA sequence: TGTGCCAGCAGCACTAGTAAAGACAGGTCTTATAATTCACCCCTCCACTTT.

V usage is TRBV7-2 and J usage is TRBJ2-1, with D tentatively TRBD1 (5 bases). Germline CDR1 reads SGHTA; CDR2 reads FQGNSA. V was clipped by 1 base and J by 0 bases, with 10 bases between them. The CDR3 length is 16 residues. This CDR3 is CASSLVGRLSYNEQFF. The DNA for the CDR3 is TGTGCCAGCAGCTTAGTGGGGCGTCTCTCCTACAATGAGCAGTTCTTC.

This clone is a singleton in its sample. The chain is built from TRBV7-2 and TRBJ2-2, with TRBD1 as a possible D gene (7 bases). The CDR3 covers 14 residues. Looked up from germline, CDR1 is SGHTA and CDR2 is FQGNSA. The V and J ends lost 5 bases and 4 bases respectively, with 11 bases between them. The CDR3 region is CASSQGGITGELFF. CDR3 nucleotide sequence: TGTGCCAGCAGCCAGGGGGGTATCACCGGGGAGCTGTTTTTT.

This clone has only one observation. The V gene is TRBV18, the J gene TRBJ1-3; D perhaps matches TRBD1 (6 bases). Trimming shortened V by 6 bases and J by 4 bases, and 13 bases separated the two germline ends. Germline CDR1 is KGHSH and CDR2 is LQKENI. This CDR3 comprises 14 residues. The CDR3 loop is CASSTGSGGNTIYF. The CDR3 coding sequence is TGTGCCAGCTCCACAGGGTCCGGCGGAAACACCATATATTTT.